One and the same sample provided the 19 T cell receptor beta chains below, sequenced in a study of blood T cell repertoires in COVID-19. Profiling relied on immunoSEQ multiplex PCR, and the TCRdb table lists in-frame clones only, not all of them. The sample carries around 200,000 clones, approximately 86% recorded once. Material for sequencing was peripheral blood. All receptors come from a woman aged 80 or over with acute or convalescent COVID-19.

This chain uses TRBV5-1 with TRBJ2-1; 9 positions match TRBD1. CDR1 and CDR2 (germline): SGHRS, YFSETQ. Trimming cost V 1 base and J 4 bases; bases outside gene matches: 6. The CDR3 is 16 residues long. The CDR3 nucleotides read TGCGCCAGCAGCTTGACTGGGGGGACAGGGTACAATGAGCAGTTCTTC. It codes for CASSLTGGTGYNEQFF. Supplemented by reference TRBV5-1 and TRBJ2-1, the full variable domain reads KAGVTQTPRYLIKTRGQQVTLSCSPISGHRSVSWYQQTPGQGLQFLFEYFSETQRNKGNFPGRFSGRQFSNSRSEMNVSTLELGDSALYLCASSLTGGTGYNEQFFGPGTRLTVL.

V is TRBV3-1 (or the pseudogene TRBV3-2) and J is TRBJ2-3; D might be TRBD2 (6 bases). The V end was cut by 5 bases, the J end by 0 bases, with 15 bases between. Looked up from germline, CDR1 is LGHDT and CDR2 is YNNKEL (reference sequence). The CDR3 is made up of 16 amino acids. The CDR3 here is CASSFRAGRSTDTQYF. In nucleotides, the CDR3 is TGTGCCAGCAGCTTCCGAGCGGGTAGGAGCACAGATACGCAGTATTTT.

V gene TRBV21-1 combines with J gene TRBJ1-1; the D segment call TRBD1 is taken from the table without a DNA check. TRBV21-1 is an annotated pseudogene. The CDR3 totals 18 residues. The CDR3 sequence: CASSKVVGTGQGNTEAFF. CDR3 coding DNA: TGTGCCAGCAGCAAAGTTGTTGGGACAGGTCAGGGGAACACTGAAGCTTTCTTT.

This rearrangement joins TRBV12-5 to TRBJ2-7, with unresolved D. Per germline, CDR1 LGHNT and CDR2 FRNRAP. The CDR3 has 11 amino acids. The V end was cut by 1 base, the J end by 6 bases, with 4 bases between. The CDR3 loop is CASGLGSEQYF. CDR3 sequence (DNA): TGTGCTAGTGGTTTGGGCAGCGAGCAGTACTTC.

J is TRBJ1-1 and V is TRBV19; D not certain. Germline V gene data show CDR1 as LNHDA and CDR2 as SQIVND (reference sequence). The CDR3 loop spans 14 amino acids. V lost 3 bases, J lost 1 base, and 9 bases lay in between. CDR3 DNA: TGTGCCAGTAGTATTAGCCCAAAGAACACTGAAGCTTTCTTT. As protein: CASSISPKNTEAFF. Filled out from reference TRBV19 and TRBJ1-1, the complete variable domain reads DGGITQSPKYLFRKEGQNVTLSCEQNLNHDAMYWYRQDPGQGLRLIYYSQIVNDFQKGDIAEGYSVSREKKESFPLTVTSAQKNPTAFYLCASSISPKNTEAFFGQGTRLTVV.

CDR3 DNA: TGTGCCAGTAGTTCCAACAGGGGCGGCTACGAGCAGTACTTC. The encoded protein is CASSSNRGGYEQYF. The chain uses TRBV19 and TRBJ2-7, with 7 bases that match TRBD1. V shed 5 bases, J shed 3 bases, and the junction held 7 bases outside the gene matches. CDR3 size: 14 residues. From germline, CDR1 is LNHDA and CDR2 SQIVND (reference sequence).

The chain employs TRBV5-1 and TRBJ2-1; 11 bases agree with TRBD1. Germline-derived CDR1 and CDR2 are SGHRS and YFSETQ. The CDR3 length is 15 residues. The ends lost 4 bases at V and 5 bases at J; junction bases unmatched: 5. Here the CDR3 DNA reads TGCGCCAGCAGCCTGGACAGGGGGCGCGACAATGAGCAGTTCTTC. Protein product: CASSLDRGRDNEQFF.

The rearrangement links TRBV12-3 or TRBV12-4 to TRBJ2-5; TRBD2 is a possible D gene (6 bases). This CDR3 is built from 13 residues. Trimming left V 6 bases short and J 6 bases short, with 14 bases between. The CDR3 bases are TGTGCCAGCAGCTCCGCGGGGCGTCAGACCCAGTACTTC. It specifies CASSSAGRQTQYF.

This chain uses TRBV4-1 with TRBJ2-3, with 14 positions matching TRBD2. The CDR3 covers 17 residues. J gave up 3 bases and V 5 bases, and 7 bases lay outside the gene matches. The germline CDR1 and CDR2 sequences are MGHRA and YSYEKL. The CDR3 nucleotides read TGCGCCAGCAGCAAGGGCGGGACTAGCGGGAGTACAGATACGCAGTATTTT. Translation: CASSKGGTSGSTDTQYF.

This clone was counted between two and nine times. The rearrangement joins TRBV10-3 to TRBJ2-3, with 10 bases identical to TRBD2. Germline V gene sequence: CDR1 ENHRY, CDR2 SYGVKD. The V gene end was trimmed by 4 bases and the J gene end by 2 bases; junction bases not matched to a gene: 9. This CDR3 has 17 amino acids. In nucleotides, the CDR3 is TGTGCCATCAGTGCCGGAGAAGCGGGGGGGTCCACAGATACGCAGTATTTT. Protein sequence: CAISAGEAGGSTDTQYF.

This clone occurred once. The rearrangement joins TRBV6-5 to TRBJ1-5; D is uncertain. Germline CDR1 reads MNHEY; CDR2 reads SVGAGI. The V and J ends lost 8 bases and 3 bases respectively, with 17 bases between them. The CDR3 contains 15 residues. In DNA, the CDR3 is TGTGCCAGCCGGTCCACCCTTTCTGTCAATCAGCCCCAGCATTTT. Amino acid sequence: CASRSTLSVNQPQHF.

CDR3 coding DNA: TGTGCCAGCAGGACTAGCTGGGGGACCGGGGAGCTGTTTTTT. This sequence encodes CASRTSWGTGELFF. This chain connects TRBV19 to TRBJ2-2; 8 bases are shared with TRBD2. V shed 9 bases and J 5 bases; nucleotides not matched to a gene: 8. The CDR3 is 14 amino acids. CDR1 and CDR2 (germline): LNHDA, SQIVND (reference sequence).

This chain joins TRBV5-1 and TRBJ1-2; D is ambiguous. The CDR3 totals 16 residues. Trimming took off 0 bases at V and 3 bases at J, with 15 bases between the two ends. From germline, CDR1 is SGHRS and CDR2 YFSETQ. DNA of the CDR3: TGCGCCAGCAGCTTGGGCCGGGGTTCGAGGGACTATGGCTACACCTTC. This encodes CASSLGRGSRDYGYTF.

J is TRBJ2-7 and V is TRBV12-3 or TRBV12-4, with D possibly matching TRBD1 (5 bases). Trimming cost V 5 bases and J 2 bases, with 7 bases left between them. This CDR3 contains 12 residues. The CDR3 DNA sequence: TGTGCCAGCAGTAGGGGAACCTACGAGCAGTACTTC. Protein product: CASSRGTYEQYF.

The chain carries TRBV18 and TRBJ1-2; D may be TRBD1 (5 bases). Germline CDR1 is KGHSH and CDR2 is LQKENI. This CDR3 region has 15 residues. Trimming left V 0 bases short and J 8 bases short, with 16 bases between. DNA of the CDR3: TGTGCCAGCTCACCACCGGCCCGGCAGGACAAAGGCTACACCTTC. This codes for CASSPPARQDKGYTF.

The chain couples TRBV19 to TRBJ1-5, with a tentative D call TRBD1 (5 bases). This CDR3 has 15 amino acids. Germline lookup yields CDR1 LNHDA and CDR2 SQIVND (reference sequence). V shed 3 bases and J shed 3 bases, with 12 bases lying between them. The CDR3 DNA follows: TGTGCCAGTAGTATGCCGGGGGGTTACAATCAGCCCCAGCATTTT. The encoded protein is CASSMPGGYNQPQHF.

The J gene is TRBJ2-4, the V gene TRBV28; maybe TRBD1 (6 bases). The CDR3 is made up of 15 amino acids. CDR1 is MDHEN, CDR2 SYDVKM, per germline. V lost 5 bases and J 3 bases, leaving 14 bases between the germline ends. Here the CDR3 DNA reads TGTGCCAGCAGTGCCGGTGGACAGCTCAAAAACATTCAGTACTTC. It specifies CASSAGGQLKNIQYF.

This CDR3 reads CASSPGQGDGNTIYF. The CDR3 region has the DNA TGTGCCAGCTCCCCGGGACAGGGGGATGGAAACACCATATATTTT. The V call is TRBV18, the J call TRBJ1-3, with TRBD1 matching 11 bases. The CDR3 sequence is 15 residues long. The V gene's germline CDR1 is KGHSH and CDR2 LQKENI. V gave up 6 bases and J gave up 3 bases; unmatched junction bases: 4. Filled out from reference TRBV18 and TRBJ1-3, the complete variable domain reads NAGVMQNPRHLVRRRGQEARLRCSPMKGHSHVYWYRQLPEEGLKFMVYLQKENIIDESGMPKERFSAEFPKEGPSILRIQQVVRGDSAAYFCASSPGQGDGNTIYFGEGSWLTVV.

The CDR3 loop is CASSLRLADYNEQFF. The CDR3 DNA follows: TGTGCCAGCAGCTTAAGACTAGCGGATTACAATGAGCAGTTCTTC. The V call is TRBV4-2, the J call TRBJ2-1; the match to TRBD2 covers 9 bases. The CDR3 contains 15 residues. V lost 5 bases and J lost 4; bases outside the gene matches: 6. Germline V gives CDR1 LGHNA, CDR2 YNFKEQ.